This T cell receptor (beta chain) is drawn from a study of cytotoxic CD8 clonotypes in ibrutinib-treated CLL. Overall study results and limits: Clonality, elevated at ibrutinib response, dropped back toward baseline at progression. Few clonotypes were public, and these shrank or held steady under treatment.

Germline loops: CDR1 SGDLS, CDR2 YYNGEE. Trimming took off 4 bases at V and 1 base at J, with 15 bases between the two ends. CDR3 length equals 17 residues. Measured with immunoSEQ multiplex PCR; TCRdb has only the in-frame clones, and not every one. This table holds 150,000 or so clones, 60% to 85% found once. Points on this clone: What it binds is unknown.

The sequencing here drew on PBMCs, taken after 12 months of ibrutinib treatment. This TCR came from a human donor with chronic lymphocytic leukemia. V usage is TRBV9 and J usage is TRBJ2-6; D is unclear. The CDR3 sequence: CASSPGPIKSGANVLTF. The CDR3 bases are TGTGCCAGCAGCCCCGGGCCGATAAAATCTGGGGCCAACGTCCTGACTTTC.